This is a list of T cell receptor beta chains from one sample in a study of CD8 T cells in ankylosing spondylitis. TCRdb re-called the 5' RACE reads with MiXCR, one entry per CDR3 protein. This table holds roughly 97,000 distinct CDR3 sequences, about 8.6% found once. The sequencing sample was made of blood, either unsorted or a sorted T cell fraction (not recorded which). All receptors derive from a male donor with ankylosing spondylitis or in good health (not recorded which). The CDR3 runs from the conserved cysteine through the conserved F or W. Each record gives: J gene, V gene, clone size, D gene, CDR3 protein, CDR3 DNA. The D gene is left open where the match is weak. The size of a clone is reported for some rows only, either as once, few or many, or as a class for expanded clones.

j_gene: TRBJ2-4
v_gene: TRBV19
abundance: many
d_gene: .
CDR3aa: CASSIGWTAVKNIQYF
CDR3nt: TGTGCCAGTAGTATAGGGTGGACCGCAGTAAAAAACATTCAGTACTTC

j_gene: TRBJ1-5
v_gene: TRBV5-1
abundance: .
d_gene: .
CDR3aa: CASSLSGRDQPQHF
CDR3nt: TGCGCCAGCAGCTTGTCGGGTAGGGATCAGCCCCAGCATTTT

j_gene: TRBJ2-5
v_gene: TRBV7-3
abundance: many
d_gene: .
CDR3aa: CASSLGFKETQYF
CDR3nt: TGTGCCAGCAGCTTGGGATTTAAAGAGACCCAGTACTTC

j_gene: TRBJ2-7
v_gene: TRBV29-1
abundance: many
d_gene: .
CDR3aa: CSVGTVGSYEQYF
CDR3nt: TGCAGCGTTGGGACGGTGGGCTCCTACGAGCAGTACTTC

j_gene: TRBJ1-5
v_gene: TRBV3-1
abundance: many
d_gene: .
CDR3aa: CASSQIGNQPQHF
CDR3nt: TGTGCCAGCAGCCAAATCGGCAATCAGCCCCAGCATTTT

j_gene: TRBJ2-7
v_gene: TRBV3-1
abundance: many
d_gene: .
CDR3aa: CASSQEAAPPEQYF
CDR3nt: TGTGCCAGCAGCCAAGAAGCGGCACCGCCCGAGCAGTACTTC

j_gene: TRBJ2-1
v_gene: TRBV9
abundance: many
d_gene: TRBD1
CDR3aa: CASRPTGQVSSYNEQFF
CDR3nt: TGTGCCAGCAGACCCACCGGACAGGTCAGCTCCTACAATGAGCAGTTCTTC

j_gene: TRBJ2-1
v_gene: TRBV19
abundance: .
d_gene: .
CDR3aa: CASTRVPSSYNEQFF
CDR3nt: TGTGCCAGTACCCGGGTCCCTTCTTCCTACAATGAGCAGTTCTTC

j_gene: TRBJ2-4
v_gene: TRBV6-1
abundance: many
d_gene: .
CDR3aa: CASSDWGAKNIQYF
CDR3nt: TGTGCCAGCAGTGACTGGGGGGCCAAAAACATTCAGTACTTC

j_gene: TRBJ2-2
v_gene: TRBV25-1
abundance: many
d_gene: .
CDR3aa: CASTAGANTGELFF
CDR3nt: TGTGCCAGCACTGCAGGGGCGAACACCGGGGAGCTGTTTTTT

j_gene: TRBJ1-1
v_gene: TRBV29-1
abundance: many
d_gene: TRBD1
CDR3aa: CSGMADRDSTEAFF
CDR3nt: TGCAGCGGGATGGCGGACAGGGACAGCACTGAAGCTTTCTTT